These 4 T cell receptor beta chains were all obtained from the same sample, sequenced in a study of T-cell memory formation after mild COVID-19. TCRdb redid the calling of the 5' RACE reads with MiXCR, one entry per CDR3 protein. The table shows fewer than 450,000 distinct CDR3 sequences, with under 25% occurring only once. Sequencing used PBMCs or a T cell subset sorted from them (not recorded which). The receptors were sampled from an adult woman who had mild COVID-19 (a few samples of this study predate the infection). Cell type and time point are not known.

This chain connects TRBV6-5 to TRBJ2-1; TRBD2 is a possible D gene (6 bases). The CDR3 totals 15 residues. Germline V gene lookup returns CDR1 MNHEY and CDR2 SVGAGI. Trimming took off 2 bases at V and 8 bases at J, with 16 bases between the two ends. In nucleotides, the CDR3 is TGTGCCAGCAGTTACCGGGGGTTCCAGTCCGATGAGCAGTTCTTC. It specifies CASSYRGFQSDEQFF.

This clonotype has just a few counts. The chain employs TRBV2 and TRBJ2-3; no clear D gene. Trimming took off 6 bases at V and 1 base at J, with 8 bases between the two ends. This CDR3 is 13 amino acids long. The germline V gene has CDR1 SNHLY and CDR2 FYNNEI. Here the CDR3 DNA reads TGTGCCAGCAGGGAGTCCGGCACAGATACGCAGTATTTT. It translates to CASRESGTDTQYF.

This rearrangement joins TRBV7-3 to TRBJ2-1, with 8 positions matching TRBD2. The germline V gene encodes CDR1 SGHTA and CDR2 FQGTGA. The length of the CDR3 is 11 residues. V lost 1 base and J lost 16; bases outside the gene matches: 3. This CDR3 reads CASSLSGGLFF. The CDR3 bases are TGTGCCAGCAGCTTAAGCGGGGGGCTTTTCTTC.

The chain carries TRBV19 and TRBJ2-3; D call uncertain. The CDR3 runs to 16 residues. V was shortened by 9 bases and J by 2 bases, with 21 bases between the two germline ends. Germline assignment: CDR1 LNHDA and CDR2 SQIVND (reference sequence). DNA of the CDR3: TGTGCCAGCCAAAAAGTGGCGGCTTCAATCACAGATACGCAGTATTTT. This sequence encodes CASQKVAASITDTQYF. The full variable domain, with the rest looked up from reference TRBV19 and TRBJ2-3, is DGGITQSPKYLFRKEGQNVTLSCEQNLNHDAMYWYRQDPGQGLRLIYYSQIVNDFQKGDIAEGYSVSREKKESFPLTVTSAQKNPTAFYLCASQKVAASITDTQYFGPGTRLTVL.